One and the same sample provided the 9 T cell receptor beta chains below, sequenced in a study of blood T cell repertoires in COVID-19. Repertoires were generated with immunoSEQ multiplex PCR, while TCRdb's copy carries only in-frame clones and drops some. The table has about 52,000 clones, 70% to 85% seen once; the top ten hold around 10%. The sequenced material came from peripheral blood. These receptors were obtained from a man aged 80 or over with COVID-19, enrolled during active disease.

The count of this clone is one. V gene TRBV28 combines with J gene TRBJ1-3; D gene uncertain. V lost 2 bases and J lost 2, with 7 bases in between. The V gene's germline CDR1 is MDHEN and CDR2 SYDVKM. This CDR3 is built from 14 residues. The DNA for the CDR3 is TGTGCCAGCAGTTTAGAAGTAGCTGGAAACACCATATATTTT. Protein product: CASSLEVAGNTIYF.

This clone was recorded only once. The rearrangement links TRBV4-2 to TRBJ2-7, with 9 bases aligning to TRBD1. After removal of 1 base from V and 3 bases from J, the junction contained 10 bases not matched to a gene. The V gene's germline CDR1 is LGHNA and CDR2 YNFKEQ. The CDR3 is 17 amino acids. DNA of the CDR3: TGTGCCAGCAGCCAAGCCAGTACCGGGACAGGGCGCTACGAGCAGTACTTC. Translating it yields CASSQASTGTGRYEQYF.

V usage is TRBV7-2 and J usage is TRBJ1-2; 7 nucleotides align to TRBD1. Germline values: CDR1 SGHTA, CDR2 FQGNSA. CDR3 length: 13 amino acids. V trimming: 3 bases; J trimming: 8 bases; junction bases outside the gene matches: 6. The CDR3 DNA reads TGTGCCAGCAGCTTCGCAGGGGGGAAAGGCTACACCTTC. Translating gives CASSFAGGKGYTF.

The genes are TRBV19 and TRBJ1-4, with D perhaps matching TRBD1 (6 bases). V lost 4 bases, J lost 6 bases, and 15 bases lay in between. CDR3 length: 15 amino acids. Germline assignment: CDR1 LNHDA and CDR2 SQIVND (reference sequence). The CDR3 nucleotides are TGTGCCAGTAGTACAGGGGTTGGGGTTTATGAAAAACTGTTTTTT. This codes for CASSTGVGVYEKLFF.

CDR3 residues: CASRGQSSGANVLTF. The CDR3, as DNA: TGCGCCAGCAGGGGACAGAGCTCTGGGGCCAACGTCCTGACTTTC. V is TRBV10-1 and J is TRBJ2-6; 7 bases fit TRBD1. V was clipped by 6 bases and J by 0 bases; unmatched bases: 2. Looked up from germline, CDR1 is WNHNN and CDR2 is SYGVQD (reference sequence). This CDR3 has 15 residues.

This clone was seen only a few times. This chain uses TRBV10-3 with TRBJ1-1; TRBD1 might be the D (5 bases). Germline lookup yields CDR1 ENHRY and CDR2 SYGVKD. V lost 0 bases and J 5 bases, leaving 16 bases between the germline ends. This CDR3 is built from 16 residues. The CDR3 loop is CAISESGNPDSTEAFF. For the CDR3, the DNA is TGTGCCATCAGTGAGTCAGGCAATCCCGACAGTACTGAAGCTTTCTTT.

This chain joins TRBV28 and TRBJ2-7, with TRBD1 identical over 7 bases. Losses at the gene ends were 5 bases for V and 2 bases for J; bases not matched to a gene: 3. The length of the CDR3 is 13 residues. CDR1 and CDR2 (germline): MDHEN, SYDVKM. The DNA for the CDR3 is TGTGCCAGCAGTACACAGGGGCCCTACGAGCAGTACTTC. Protein sequence: CASSTQGPYEQYF.

The chain has TRBV10-1 and TRBJ2-7, with 8 bases lining up with TRBD1. With 3 bases clipped from V and 5 bases from J, the junction kept 6 bases outside the gene matches. CDR1 is WNHNN, CDR2 SYGVQD, per germline (reference sequence). This CDR3 is built from 14 residues. The CDR3 reads CASSEGDRYHEQYF. DNA for the CDR3: TGCGCCAGCAGTGAAGGGGACAGGTACCACGAGCAGTACTTC.

This clone was detected only a few times. V and J are TRBV30 and TRBJ1-1; maybe TRBD1 (5 bases). Per the germline V gene, CDR1 is GTSNPN and CDR2 is SVGIG (reference sequence). Between the trimmed V and J ends, which lost 0 bases and 8 bases, there was a span of 10 bases. The CDR3 is made up of 12 amino acids. The CDR3: CAWSVSQGEAFF. The CDR3 region has the DNA TGTGCCTGGAGTGTCTCGCAGGGAGAAGCTTTCTTT.